The 18 T cell receptor beta chains below come from one sample, sequenced in a study of CD8 T cells in ankylosing spondylitis. Study findings and constraints: Blood from ankylosing spondylitis patients appeared to carry a characteristic roughly eight-variant TCR beta motif.

In TCRdb, the 5' RACE reads were re-called with MiXCR into one record per CDR3 protein. The data contain 200,000 to 250,000 distinct CDR3 sequences, around 6.6% of them singletons. These receptors are not linked to any known antigen. The sample comprised blood, either unsorted or a sorted T cell fraction (not recorded which). The receptors here all came from a male donor with ankylosing spondylitis.

In this sample, this clonotype turned up a few times. The chain employs TRBV7-9 and TRBJ2-6; D remains ambiguous. This CDR3 has 15 residues. With 3 bases removed from V and 4 bases from J, the gap between germline ends came to 10 bases. Germline V gene sequence: CDR1 SEHNR, CDR2 FQNEAQ (reference sequence). CDR3 bases: TGTGCCAGCAGCTTTTTACTGGAGGGGGCCAACGTCCTGACTTTC. Protein sequence: CASSFLLEGANVLTF. The full variable domain, completed using reference TRBV7-9 and TRBJ2-6, is DTGVSQNPRHKITKRGQNVTFRCDPISEHNRLYWYRQTLGQGPEFLTYFQNEAQLEKSRLLSDRFSAERPKGSFSTLEIQRTEQGDSAMYLCASSFLLEGANVLTFGAGSRLTVL.

This clonotype was seen at least ten times. The chain is built from TRBV12-3 or TRBV12-4 and TRBJ1-1; TRBD1 might be the D (5 bases). With 6 bases removed from V and 3 bases from J, the gap between germline ends came to 11 bases. The CDR3 spans 13 residues. The CDR3 nucleotides read TGTGCCAGCAGGATCCGGGACGACACTGAAGCTTTCTTT. This sequence encodes CASRIRDDTEAFF.

This clonotype was seen only a few times. The rearrangement uses TRBV13 and TRBJ1-1; D gene unclear. V lost 10 bases and J 4 bases, leaving 10 bases between the germline ends. The CDR3 has 11 amino acids. Germline-derived CDR1 and CDR2 are PRHDT and FYEKMQ (reference sequence). CDR3 coding DNA: TGTGCCAACAAGTTAGTCACTGAAGCTTTCTTT. Translating it yields CANKLVTEAFF.

Many counts were recorded for this clonotype. The chain combines TRBV7-9 with TRBJ2-1; 9 positions match TRBD2. The CDR3 has 14 residues. V was clipped by 10 bases and J by 6 bases; unmatched bases: 10. The V gene's germline CDR1 is SEHNR and CDR2 FQNEAQ (reference sequence). CDR3 sequence reads: CATTAGGPGNEQFF. In DNA form, the CDR3 reads TGTGCCACCACGGCGGGAGGGCCGGGCAATGAGCAGTTCTTC.

In its sample, this clonotype was seen a few times. The J gene is TRBJ1-2, the V gene TRBV20-1; perhaps TRBD1 as D (5 bases). CDR1 DFQATT and CDR2 SNEGSKA come from the germline V gene (reference sequence). Trimming left V 2 bases short and J 0 bases short, with 16 bases between. CDR3 size: 16 residues. In DNA, the CDR3 is TGCAGTGCTAGACGATGGCAGGGACTAGCTAACTATGGCTACACCTTC. This sequence encodes CSARRWQGLANYGYTF.

The V and J genes are TRBV4-1 and TRBJ1-6, with unresolved D. CDR1 and CDR2 (germline): MGHRA, YSYEKL. The CDR3 consists of 15 residues. Deletions cut 4 bases from V and 1 base from J, with 8 bases between. In DNA, the CDR3 is TGCGCCAGCAGCCTTGTTGGGTCCTATAATTCACCCCTCCACTTT. This encodes CASSLVGSYNSPLHF.

This clonotype was seen at least ten times. CDR3 protein: CASSFFRAGELFF. The CDR3 bases are TGCGCCAGCAGTTTTTTCCGAGCCGGGGAGCTGTTTTTT. This chain connects TRBV5-1 to TRBJ2-2, with no clear D. The CDR3 contains 13 residues. CDR1 is SGHRS and CDR2 is YFSETQ in the germline V gene. The ends were cut back, 5 bases at V and 6 bases at J, with 11 bases in the middle.

This clonotype was seen ten or more times. The genes are TRBV5-1 and TRBJ2-5; 8 bases agree with TRBD2. This CDR3 spans 15 amino acids. With 0 bases clipped from V and 6 bases from J, the junction kept 7 bases outside the gene matches. Germline CDR1 SGHRS, CDR2 YFSETQ. For the CDR3, the DNA is TGCGCCAGCAGCTTGGCTACCGGGACTAGAAAGACCCAGTACTTC. The encoded protein is CASSLATGTRKTQYF.

This clonotype was observed a handful of times. The V and J genes are TRBV7-8 and TRBJ1-2; no reliable D call. V lost 5 bases and J lost 5, with 15 bases in between. This CDR3 is built from 14 residues. CDR1 is SGHVS, CDR2 FQNEAQ, per germline. The CDR3 reads CASSPRQEGYGYTF. CDR3 nucleotides: TGTGCCAGCAGCCCTCGACAAGAGGGTTATGGCTACACCTTC.

This clonotype has a count of ten or more. The chain links TRBV27 to TRBJ1-5, with TRBD1 identical over 8 bases. J gave up 0 bases and V 6 bases, and 4 bases lay outside the gene matches. There are 15 residues in the CDR3. The V gene's germline CDR1 is MNHEY and CDR2 SMNVEV (reference sequence). CDR3 bases: TGTGCCAGCAGACAGGGGGTGGGTAGCAATCAGCCCCAGCATTTT. This codes for CASRQGVGSNQPQHF.

The chain joins TRBV6-5 to TRBJ1-2; TRBD1 might be the D (5 bases). Germline CDR1 MNHEY, CDR2 SVGAGI. CDR3 size: 16 residues. Trimming took 8 bases from V and 6 from J, leaving 25 bases between them. In nucleotides, the CDR3 is TGTGCCAGCTCCCAGGGTCGACAGATCCTGGTGGATGGCTACACCTTC. It translates to CASSQGRQILVDGYTF.

This clonotype occurred many times. The V call is TRBV21-1, the J call TRBJ1-1; TRBD1, the table's D call, lacks a check against the DNA. TRBV21-1 is a pseudogene segment. The CDR3 extends over 15 amino acids. DNA of the CDR3: TGTGCCAGCAGCAAAGTGTACAGGGAGACGGTTGAAGCTTTCTTT. Translation gives CASSKVYRETVEAFF.

This sequence joins TRBV5-1 and TRBJ2-7; D is uncertain. This CDR3 spans 14 amino acids. Trimming removed 0 bases from V and 5 bases from J, with 12 bases in between. Looked up from germline, CDR1 is SGHRS and CDR2 is YFSETQ. The CDR3 reads CASSLDPGTNEQYF. CDR3 in DNA: TGCGCCAGCAGCTTGGATCCAGGAACGAACGAGCAGTACTTC.

This clonotype was picked up many times. The chain has TRBV7-9 and TRBJ2-7; a possible D gene is TRBD1 (5 bases). V lost 2 bases and J 3 bases, leaving 14 bases between the germline ends. The germline CDR1 and CDR2 sequences are SEHNR and FQNEAQ (reference sequence). CDR3 length equals 15 residues. The CDR3: CASSLPQGLVYEQYF. In DNA, the CDR3 is TGTGCCAGCAGCTTACCGCAGGGATTAGTCTACGAGCAGTACTTC.

This clonotype was detected many times. The chain combines TRBV7-9 with TRBJ2-3; 8 bases agree with TRBD2. After removal of 5 bases from V and 4 bases from J, the junction contained 8 bases not matched to a gene. The CDR3 runs to 15 residues. In germline, CDR1 is SEHNR, CDR2 FQNEAQ (reference sequence). The CDR3 nucleotides read TGTGCCAGCAGCCCATCCGCGGGGGGCGCAGATACGCAGTATTTT. It codes for CASSPSAGGADTQYF.

This clonotype came up many times. The rearrangement joins TRBV20-1 to TRBJ2-4; D uncertain. Germline-derived CDR1 and CDR2 are DFQATT and SNEGSKA (reference sequence). This CDR3 is 9 amino acids long. The CDR3 DNA follows: TGCAGCACTGGGCGCATTCAGTACTTC. Translating gives CSTGRIQYF.

The chain combines TRBV5-6 with TRBJ1-1; tentative D call: TRBD1 (5 bases). Germline-derived CDR1 and CDR2 are SGHDT and YYEEEE. The CDR3 covers 13 residues. V was cut by 6 bases and J by 4 bases, with 13 bases left in between. This chain's CDR3 is CASIVMGGTEAFF. The DNA of the CDR3 is TGTGCCAGCATCGTCATGGGGGGCACTGAAGCTTTCTTT.

This clonotype was seen repeatedly, ten times or more. The genes are TRBV4-1 and TRBJ2-3, with D perhaps TRBD2 (6 bases). The CDR3 loop spans 16 amino acids. The germline CDR1 and CDR2 sequences are MGHRA and YSYEKL. Trimming took off 2 bases at V and 3 bases at J, with 15 bases between the two ends. CDR3 bases: TGCGCCAGCAGCCAATACTCGGGACTTCGGACAGATACGCAGTATTTT. Translating gives CASSQYSGLRTDTQYF.